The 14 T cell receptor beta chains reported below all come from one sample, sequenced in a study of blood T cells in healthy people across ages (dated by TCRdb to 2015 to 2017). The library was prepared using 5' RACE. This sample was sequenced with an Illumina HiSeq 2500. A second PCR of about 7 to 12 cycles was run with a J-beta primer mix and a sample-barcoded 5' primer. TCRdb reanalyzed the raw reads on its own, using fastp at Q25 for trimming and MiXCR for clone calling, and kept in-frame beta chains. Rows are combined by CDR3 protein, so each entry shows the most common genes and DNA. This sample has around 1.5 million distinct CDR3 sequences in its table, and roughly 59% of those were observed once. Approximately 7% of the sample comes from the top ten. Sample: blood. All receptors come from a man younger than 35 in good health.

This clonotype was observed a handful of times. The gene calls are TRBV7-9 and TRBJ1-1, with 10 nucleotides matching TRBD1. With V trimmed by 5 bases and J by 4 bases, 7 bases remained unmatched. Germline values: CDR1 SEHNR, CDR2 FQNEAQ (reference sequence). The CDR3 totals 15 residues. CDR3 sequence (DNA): TGTGCCAGCAGCCAAAGACAGGGGGCGCCCACTGAAGCTTTCTTT. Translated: CASSQRQGAPTEAFF.

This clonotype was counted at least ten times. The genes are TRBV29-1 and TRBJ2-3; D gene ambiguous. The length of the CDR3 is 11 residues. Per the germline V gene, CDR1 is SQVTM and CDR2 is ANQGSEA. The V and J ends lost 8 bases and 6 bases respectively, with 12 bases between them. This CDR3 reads CSLQKADTQYF. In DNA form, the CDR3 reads TGCAGCCTTCAAAAGGCGGATACGCAGTATTTT.

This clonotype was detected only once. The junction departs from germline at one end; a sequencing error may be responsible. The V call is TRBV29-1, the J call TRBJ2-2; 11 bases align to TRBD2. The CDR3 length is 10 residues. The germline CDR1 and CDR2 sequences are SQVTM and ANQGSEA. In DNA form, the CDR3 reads TGCAGCGCCCTAGCGGGGGGGCTGTTTTTT. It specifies CSALAGGLFF.

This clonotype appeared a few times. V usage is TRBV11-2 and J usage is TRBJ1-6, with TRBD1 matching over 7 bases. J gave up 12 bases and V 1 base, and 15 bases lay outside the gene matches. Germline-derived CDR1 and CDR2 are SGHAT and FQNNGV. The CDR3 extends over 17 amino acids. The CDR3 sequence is CASSLGKQGTLLLPLHF. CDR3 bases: TGTGCCAGCAGCTTAGGCAAACAGGGGACGTTATTACTACCCCTCCACTTT.

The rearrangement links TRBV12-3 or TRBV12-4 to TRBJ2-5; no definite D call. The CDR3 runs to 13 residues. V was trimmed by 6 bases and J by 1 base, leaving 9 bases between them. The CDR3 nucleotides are TGTGCCAGCAGCTCAAACAGCCAAGAGACCCAGTACTTC. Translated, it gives CASSSNSQETQYF.

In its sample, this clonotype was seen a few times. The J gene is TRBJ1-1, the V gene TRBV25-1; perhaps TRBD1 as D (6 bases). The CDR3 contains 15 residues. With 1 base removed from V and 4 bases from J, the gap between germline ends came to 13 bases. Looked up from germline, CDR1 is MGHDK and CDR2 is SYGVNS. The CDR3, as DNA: TGTGCCAGCAGTGAATCTCGGGGGCGCGCCACTGAAGCTTTCTTT. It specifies CASSESRGRATEAFF.

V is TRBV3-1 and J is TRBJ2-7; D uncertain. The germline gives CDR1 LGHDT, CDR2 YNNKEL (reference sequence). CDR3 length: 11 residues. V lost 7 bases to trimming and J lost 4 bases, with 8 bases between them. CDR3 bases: TGTGCCAGCATCCTTGGGTACGAGCAGTACTTC. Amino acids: CASILGYEQYF.

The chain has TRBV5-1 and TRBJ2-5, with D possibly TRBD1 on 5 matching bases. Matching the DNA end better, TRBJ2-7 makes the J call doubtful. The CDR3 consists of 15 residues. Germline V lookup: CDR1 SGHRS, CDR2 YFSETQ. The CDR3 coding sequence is TGCGCCAGCAGCTTGGTGACAGCCCTCCTTAGCGAGCAGTACTTC. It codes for CASSLVTALLSEQYF.

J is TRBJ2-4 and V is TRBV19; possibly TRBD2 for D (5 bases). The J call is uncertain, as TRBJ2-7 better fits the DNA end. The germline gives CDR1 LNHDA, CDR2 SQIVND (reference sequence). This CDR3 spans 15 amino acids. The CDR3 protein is CASSPTTTKTYEQYF. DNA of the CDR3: TGTGCCAGTAGTCCGACTACTACTAAAACCTACGAGCAGTACTTC.

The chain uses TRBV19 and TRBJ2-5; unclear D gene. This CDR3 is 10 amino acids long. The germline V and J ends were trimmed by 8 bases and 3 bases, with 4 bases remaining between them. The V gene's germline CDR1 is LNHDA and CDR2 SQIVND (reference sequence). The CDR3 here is CASPKETQYF. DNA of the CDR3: TGTGCCAGTCCCAAAGAGACCCAGTACTTC.

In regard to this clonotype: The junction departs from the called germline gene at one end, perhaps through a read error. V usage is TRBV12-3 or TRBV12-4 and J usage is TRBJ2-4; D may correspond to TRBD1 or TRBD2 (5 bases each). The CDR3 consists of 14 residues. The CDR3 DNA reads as TGTGTCAGCAGTTTGGGGGTGGCCAAAAACATTCAGTACTTC. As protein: CVSSLGVAKNIQYF.

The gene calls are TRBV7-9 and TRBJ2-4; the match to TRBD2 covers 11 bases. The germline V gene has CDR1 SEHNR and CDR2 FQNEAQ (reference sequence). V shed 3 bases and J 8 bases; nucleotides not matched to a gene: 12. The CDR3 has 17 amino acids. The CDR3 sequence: CASSLGLAEPRLDIQYF. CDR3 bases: TGTGCCAGCAGCTTGGGACTAGCGGAACCCCGGCTAGACATTCAGTACTTC.

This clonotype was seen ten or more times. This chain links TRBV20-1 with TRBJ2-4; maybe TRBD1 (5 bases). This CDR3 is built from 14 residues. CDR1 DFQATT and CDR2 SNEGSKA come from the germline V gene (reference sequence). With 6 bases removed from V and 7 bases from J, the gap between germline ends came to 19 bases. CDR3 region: CSAPWQGDSNIQYF. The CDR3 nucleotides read TGCAGTGCCCCCTGGCAGGGCGATAGCAACATTCAGTACTTC.

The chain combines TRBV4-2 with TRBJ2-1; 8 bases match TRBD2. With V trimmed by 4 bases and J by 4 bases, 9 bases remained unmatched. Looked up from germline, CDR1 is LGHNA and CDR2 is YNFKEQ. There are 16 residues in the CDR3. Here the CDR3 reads CASSPTPSGPYNEQFF. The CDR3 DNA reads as TGTGCCAGCAGCCCAACCCCTAGCGGGCCTTACAATGAGCAGTTCTTC.